Sequencing of this T cell receptor (beta chain) was carried out in a study of blood T cell repertoires in COVID-19 (dated by TCRdb to the early 2020s). Concerning the study at large: Samples from collaborators originated in the United States, Italy and Spain and spanned both the acute and convalescent phases of COVID-19. The material from the prospective study consisted of cDNA or gDNA derived from T cells, B-cell-depleted T cells, or PBMCs. Deeply sampled blood TCRbeta repertoires from subjects exposed to, actively infected with, or recovered from COVID-19 were included in the dataset. A freely available public database, intended as a resource for researchers studying the immune response to SARS-CoV-2, is where the repertoires were released. The sample metadata nearly always contained a de-identified subject ID, COVID-19 status, age in years and sex. Samples were obtained from the ongoing ImmuneRACE study (first 160 participants) and from over a thousand subjects provided by 6 global collaborators. Where available, HLA class I and class II types were taken from metadata supplied by the sample provider and were not determined by assay-based typing.

TCRbeta CDR3 regions were amplified from genomic DNA by means of the immunoSEQ Assay, a bias-controlled multiplex PCR. The study's own analysis went as follows. The number of nucleated cells in each sample was estimated from the amplification of reference gene primers within the assay. Sequence reads were collapsed and filtered to measure the absolute abundance of every unique TCRbeta CDR3 rearrangement. For each sample, productive Simpson clonality was calculated by taking the square root of Simpson's diversity index across productive rearrangements. TCRdb re-hosts the immuneACCESS table, in-frame sequences only. Its copies lack some clones; in the studies checked, an unresolved V gene accounts for under half of them, and the cause for the rest is not known. That table is the source of V, J and clone size, and D and trimming were worked out from the DNA. The sample table lists some 230,000 clones, 65% to 90% of them with a count of one. The ten largest clones capture 7.4% of the sample.

Comment on this clone: Which antigen it targets is not known. Within one base of it there is no much larger clone, and no base qualities were kept.

Each collaborating institution followed its own protocols to collect whole blood in K2EDTA tubes. Collaborator samples were shipped for TCRbeta analysis as frozen whole blood, isolated PBMCs, or DNA extracted from either sample type. According to the germline V gene, CDR1 reads SGHRS and CDR2 reads YFSETQ. Relative to germline, V is 3 bases shorter and J is 3 bases shorter, with 9 bases between their ends. The CDR3 numbers 13 residues from cysteine through phenylalanine. The entry retains the CDR3 DNA only, 39 bases that are in frame from base 1. Here is what the overall study found, with its caveats: The amount of clinical and demographic metadata varied by source and participant and was provided uncurated.

The clonotype originates from a woman aged 45-65 years with acute or convalescent COVID-19. The chain is assembled from TRBV5-1 and TRBJ1-1, with the D gene call left open. The material sequenced was peripheral blood. The DNA sequence reads TGCGCCAGCAGCTCAAACGGGTACACTGAAGCTTTCTTT. This gives the protein CASSSNGYTEAFF.